This T cell receptor beta chain was observed in a study of T cells in Graves' hyperthyroidism and ophthalmopathy. Regarding the study as a whole: The model forecast ophthalmopathy, anticipating it by a median 6.5 months before onset.

Concerning this clonotype itself: As yet, its antigen is unknown.

Each diagnosis was grounded in clinical symptoms, serum thyroxine and TRAb, thyroid ultrasound, and orbital computed tomography. The PBMCs were taken from roughly 9.3 ml of fresh peripheral blood. The ends were cut back, 6 bases at V and 0 bases at J, with 12 bases in the middle. Per germline, CDR1 SEHNR and CDR2 FQNEAQ (reference sequence). The CDR3 is 15 amino acids. It was RNA transcripts that yielded the amplified TCR beta CDR3 regions. HTBI primers were used for first-round RT-PCR of the TCR CDR3. A single record per CDR3 protein comes from TCRdb applying MiXCR to the multiplex PCR reads. The sample contains around 720,000 distinct CDR3 sequences, under 45% of which appear only once.

The genes are TRBV7-9 and TRBJ1-3; no firm D call. The sample consisted of blood. The source is a woman in her thirties or forties with Graves' hyperthyroidism. The CDR3 is CASRPDGSSGNTIYF. CDR3 DNA sequence: TGTGCCAGCAGACCAGACGGGAGCTCTGGAAACACCATATATTTT.